This TCR beta chain came from a study of STAT5B mutations in CD4+ large granular lymphocyte leukemia. TCRdb's copy holds only in-frame clones and misses some; the assay was immunoSEQ multiplex PCR. The data hold about 29,000 clones, with approximately 80% observed a single time. This clone was recorded only once. The specimen was CD4+ T cells from blood buffy coats. This TCR was recovered from a human donor in good health.

The CDR3 DNA follows: TGCGCCAGCAGCTTGGGGCTCCTCTCCTACAATGAGCAGTTCTTC. This translates into CASSLGLLSYNEQFF. The chain links TRBV5-1 to TRBJ2-1, with D unresolved. Germline lookup yields CDR1 SGHRS and CDR2 YFSETQ. V was shortened by 0 bases and J by 0 bases, with 7 bases between the two germline ends. The CDR3 sequence is 15 residues long.